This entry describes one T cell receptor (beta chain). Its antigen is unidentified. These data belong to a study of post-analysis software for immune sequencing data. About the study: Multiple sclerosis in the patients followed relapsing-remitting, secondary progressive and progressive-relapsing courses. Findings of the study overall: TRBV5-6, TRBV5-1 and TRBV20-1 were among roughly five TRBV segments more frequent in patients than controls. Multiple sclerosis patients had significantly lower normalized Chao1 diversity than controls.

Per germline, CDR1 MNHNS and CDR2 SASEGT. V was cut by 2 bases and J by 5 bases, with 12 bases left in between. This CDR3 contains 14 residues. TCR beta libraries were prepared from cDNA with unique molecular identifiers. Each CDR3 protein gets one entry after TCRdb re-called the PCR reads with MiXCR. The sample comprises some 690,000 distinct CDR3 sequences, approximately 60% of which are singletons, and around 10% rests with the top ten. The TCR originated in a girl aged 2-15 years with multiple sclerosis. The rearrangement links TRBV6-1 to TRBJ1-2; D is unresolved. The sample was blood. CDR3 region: CASSESNAQYGYTF. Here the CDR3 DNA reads TGTGCCAGCAGTGAATCTAACGCTCAGTATGGCTACACCTTC.